A single sample gave rise to the 4 T cell receptor beta chains below, sequenced in a study of beta chain features in type 1 diabetes. The study reverse transcribed the entire isolated RNA, so it sequenced expressed TCRB transcripts. Libraries were prepared by immunoSEQ multiplex PCR; TCRdb keeps only in-frame clonotypes and omits some of them. The sample carries under 150,000 clones, roughly 48% recorded once. The sample taken for sequencing was Tregs from blood. The receptor source for this set is a young man in good health.

The gene calls are TRBV6-5 and TRBJ1-2, with D tentatively TRBD1 (5 bases). V gave up 5 bases and J gave up 6 bases, with 19 bases separating them. CDR3 length equals 15 residues. The germline CDR1 and CDR2 sequences are MNHEY and SVGAGI. This chain's CDR3 is CASSPRAGALNGYTF. In nucleotides, the CDR3 is TGTGCCAGCAGTCCACGGGCTGGGGCGCTCAATGGCTACACCTTC.

This clone has more than one count but fewer than ten. The J gene is TRBJ2-7, the V gene TRBV5-4, with 8 bases matching TRBD1. V lost 4 bases to trimming and J lost 4 bases; unmatched junction nucleotides: 1. The CDR3 totals 12 residues. The germline V gene has CDR1 SGHNT and CDR2 YYREEE (reference sequence). The CDR3 DNA reads as TGTGCCAGCAGCGGACAGGGTTACGAGCAGTACTTC. Its translation is CASSGQGYEQYF. Combining the CDR3 with reference TRBV5-4 and TRBJ2-7 gives the whole variable domain ETGVTQSPTHLIKTRGQQVTLRCSSQSGHNTVSWYQQALGQGPQFIFQYYREEENGRGNFPPRFSGLQFPNYSSELNVNALELDDSALYLCASSGQGYEQYFGPGTRLTVT.

This clone has a handful of counts. This rearrangement joins TRBV19 to TRBJ2-1; 10 nucleotides line up with TRBD1. Germline CDR1 and CDR2: LNHDA and SQIVND (reference sequence). CDR3 length equals 13 residues. J was trimmed by 6 bases and V by 8 bases; bases with no gene match: 4. CDR3 DNA sequence: TGTGCCAGTTCCCGGGACAGGGGCAATGAGCAGTTCTTC. It specifies CASSRDRGNEQFF. The full variable domain, completed using reference TRBV19 and TRBJ2-1, is DGGITQSPKYLFRKEGQNVTLSCEQNLNHDAMYWYRQDPGQGLRLIYYSQIVNDFQKGDIAEGYSVSREKKESFPLTVTSAQKNPTAFYLCASSRDRGNEQFFGPGTRLTVL.

The chain links TRBV2 to TRBJ2-7, with D hard to call. This CDR3 has 13 residues. V gave up 3 bases and J gave up 2 bases, with 8 bases separating them. Looked up from germline, CDR1 is SNHLY and CDR2 is FYNNEI. The CDR3 spells CASSESLTYEQYF. The CDR3 DNA reads as TGTGCCAGCAGTGAGAGCCTCACCTACGAGCAGTACTTC.